The 15 T cell receptor beta chains below all came from one sample that was sequenced in a study of T cells in localized non-small cell lung cancer. Data came from immunoSEQ multiplex PCR; TCRdb stores just in-frame clones and leaves some out. This table has some 22,000 clones, 70% to 90% appearing once. The material was PBMCs, obtained before any cancer treatment. All receptors come from a man aged 40 to 75 with stage II squamous cell lung carcinoma.

This sequence joins TRBV28 and TRBJ1-3; D call uncertain. V lost 4 bases and J lost 4, with 14 bases in between. The CDR3 contains 15 residues. Germline CDR1 reads MDHEN; CDR2 reads SYDVKM. The DNA for the CDR3 is TGTGCCAGCAGTTCCCTAGATCCCTCGGGAAACACCATATATTTT. Protein product: CASSSLDPSGNTIYF.

This chain uses TRBV10-1 with TRBJ2-1; a possible D gene is TRBD2 (6 bases). Trimming stripped 3 bases from V and 10 bases from J, with 13 bases between. The CDR3 sequence is 13 residues long. Germline V gene data show CDR1 as WNHNN and CDR2 as SYGVQD (reference sequence). The CDR3 here is CASSDPGLPEQFF. The DNA for the CDR3 is TGCGCCAGCAGTGACCCCGGACTACCAGAGCAGTTCTTC.

This CDR3 is CASSLVGSNTEAFF. CDR3 in DNA: TGCGCCAGCAGCTTGGTCGGGAGTAACACTGAAGCTTTCTTT. J is TRBJ1-1 and V is TRBV5-1; D not certain. This CDR3 has 14 residues. Germline V gene data show CDR1 as SGHRS and CDR2 as YFSETQ. V was trimmed by 0 bases and J by 2 bases, leaving 8 bases between them.

V and J are TRBV11-2 and TRBJ2-5; no definite D call. V was trimmed by 6 bases and J by 3 bases, leaving 14 bases between them. CDR1 and CDR2 (germline): SGHAT, FQNNGV. This CDR3 is built from 14 residues. CDR3 residues: CASRGMRGKETQYF. Here the CDR3 DNA reads TGTGCCAGCAGAGGAATGCGCGGAAAAGAGACCCAGTACTTC.

The V and J genes are TRBV5-6 and TRBJ1-1; 7 bases align to TRBD1. Losses at the gene ends were 4 bases for V and 7 bases for J; bases not matched to a gene: 4. The CDR3 is made up of 12 amino acids. From germline, CDR1 is SGHDT and CDR2 YYEEEE. For the CDR3, the DNA is TGTGCCAGCAGCGCCCGGGACAGTGAAGCTTTCTTT. Protein product: CASSARDSEAFF.

This clone has just one count. The V call is TRBV9, the J call TRBJ1-6; possibly TRBD1 for D (5 bases). This CDR3 is built from 16 residues. CDR1 SGDLS and CDR2 YYNGEE come from the germline V gene. V was trimmed by 3 bases and J by 0 bases, leaving 10 bases between them. CDR3 amino acids: CASSESGGSYNSPLHF. CDR3 nucleotide sequence: TGTGCCAGCAGCGAATCCGGGGGCTCCTATAATTCACCCCTCCACTTT. The full variable domain, its missing parts supplied by reference TRBV9 and TRBJ1-6, is DSGVTQTPKHLITATGQRVTLRCSPRSGDLSVYWYQQSLDQGLQFLIQYYNGEERAKGNILERFSAQQFPDLHSELNLSSLELGDSALYFCASSESGGSYNSPLHFGNGTRLTVT.

J is TRBJ1-1 and V is TRBV4-1; D is unclear. V was cut by 8 bases and J by 1 base, with 5 bases left in between. In germline, CDR1 is MGHRA, CDR2 YSYEKL. This CDR3 contains 11 residues. CDR3: CASAGNTEAFF. Here the CDR3 DNA reads TGCGCCAGCGCAGGGAACACTGAAGCTTTCTTT.

This rearrangement joins TRBV9 to TRBJ1-3; no reliable D call. This CDR3 is 12 amino acids long. Germline-derived CDR1 and CDR2 are SGDLS and YYNGEE. V lost 1 base and J 4 bases, leaving 3 bases between the germline ends. In DNA, the CDR3 is TGTGCCAGCAGCGTATCCGGAAACACCATATATTTT. Its protein product is CASSVSGNTIYF.

The CDR3 sequence is CASSGGNARYF. DNA of the CDR3: TGTGCCAGCAGTGGTGGGAATGCGCGGTATTTT. This rearrangement joins TRBV6-1 to TRBJ2-3; no firm D call. The germline CDR1 and CDR2 sequences are MNHNS and SASEGT. V dropped 4 bases and J dropped 14 bases, with 13 bases sitting between them. The CDR3 has 11 residues.

This clone was observed a single time. The chain has TRBV28 and TRBJ1-5; D remains unclear. Germline values: CDR1 MDHEN, CDR2 SYDVKM. The CDR3 length is 14 residues. V lost 3 bases and J lost 4, with 10 bases in between. The CDR3 spells CASSFYEVNQPQHF. In nucleotides, the CDR3 is TGTGCCAGCAGTTTTTATGAGGTTAATCAGCCCCAGCATTTT.

The rearrangement joins TRBV5-1 to TRBJ2-7; D may be TRBD1 (6 bases). This CDR3 region has 20 residues. Germline CDR1 SGHRS, CDR2 YFSETQ. V was clipped by 0 bases and J by 5 bases, with 30 bases between them. CDR3 sequence reads: CASSLEVPGWEKDSPHEQYF. The DNA of the CDR3 is TGCGCCAGCAGCTTGGAGGTACCCGGTTGGGAAAAGGACAGTCCGCACGAGCAGTACTTC. The whole variable domain, remainder taken from reference TRBV5-1 and TRBJ2-7, is KAGVTQTPRYLIKTRGQQVTLSCSPISGHRSVSWYQQTPGQGLQFLFEYFSETQRNKGNFPGRFSGRQFSNSRSEMNVSTLELGDSALYLCASSLEVPGWEKDSPHEQYFGPGTRLTVT.

The genes are TRBV10-1 and TRBJ2-3; D is possibly TRBD1 (5 bases). Germline V gives CDR1 WNHNN, CDR2 SYGVQD (reference sequence). The CDR3 contains 12 residues. V lost 0 bases, J lost 11 bases, and 9 bases lay in between. CDR3 coding DNA: TGCGCCAGCAGTGAGTCGCAGGGCAAGCAGTATTTT. As protein: CASSESQGKQYF.

DNA of the CDR3: TGTGCCAGCAGTTTAAGTGGACCGAACACTGAAGCTTTCTTT. Translation gives CASSLSGPNTEAFF. The chain has TRBV28 and TRBJ1-1; no reliable D call. Germline lookup yields CDR1 MDHEN and CDR2 SYDVKM. Trimming left V 2 bases short and J 1 base short, with 8 bases between. The CDR3 spans 14 residues.

This chain connects TRBV28 to TRBJ1-1; D gene uncertain. From germline, CDR1 is MDHEN and CDR2 SYDVKM. The CDR3 extends over 13 amino acids. The ends were cut back, 3 bases at V and 5 bases at J, with 10 bases in the middle. CDR3: CASSFKGKTEAFF. In nucleotides, the CDR3 is TGTGCCAGCAGTTTCAAGGGTAAAACTGAAGCTTTCTTT. Complete variable domain (other parts from reference TRBV28 and TRBJ1-1): DVKVTQSSRYLVKRTGEKVFLECVQDMDHENMFWYRQDPGLGLRLIYFSYDVKMKEKGDIPEGYSVSREKKERFSLILESASTNQTSMYLCASSFKGKTEAFFGQGTRLTVV.

This clone is a singleton in its sample. The chain carries TRBV5-6 and TRBJ2-3; no reliable D call. The CDR3 length is 16 residues. Germline-derived CDR1 and CDR2 are SGHDT and YYEEEE. V lost 0 bases and J lost 0, with 11 bases in between. CDR3 sequence: CASSLAAKSSTDTQYF. DNA of the CDR3: TGTGCCAGCAGCTTGGCGGCTAAATCTAGCACAGATACGCAGTATTTT.